The 19 T cell receptor beta chains presented below share a single source sample, sequenced in a study of Graves' ophthalmopathy and Graves' hyperthyroidism. Beta-chain TCR CDR3 regions were amplified from RNA transcripts. The authors performed first-round RT-PCR with HTBI primers and then a second-round multiplex PCR. TCRdb reanalysed the multiplex PCR reads using MiXCR and keeps one entry per CDR3 protein. This sample has 400,000 to 500,000 distinct CDR3 sequences, with 21% found just once. The source material was peripheral blood. Receptors were obtained from a woman aged 18-29 years with stable Graves' hyperthyroidism.

This clonotype was observed at least ten times. V and J are TRBV3-1 and TRBJ1-6; TRBD1 matches 7 bases. CDR3 length: 15 residues. Germline CDR1 reads LGHDT; CDR2 reads YNNKEL (reference sequence). The trim removed 2 bases at V and 9 bases at J, leaving 7 bases unmatched. Here the CDR3 reads CASSQFDREGSPLHF. The CDR3 coding sequence is TGTGCCAGCAGCCAATTCGACAGGGAAGGTTCACCCCTCCACTTT.

This clonotype was counted ten times or more. The chain recombines TRBV9 with TRBJ1-1, with D perhaps matching TRBD1 (5 bases). CDR1 SGDLS and CDR2 YYNGEE come from the germline V gene. V was clipped by 0 bases and J by 2 bases, with 17 bases between them. CDR3 size: 17 residues. In nucleotides, the CDR3 is TGTGCCAGCAGCGTAGGTCCGTTTCCGCGGGGCAACACTGAAGCTTTCTTT. Translation gives CASSVGPFPRGNTEAFF.

The CDR3 loop reads CASSSGTGGDGYTF. DNA of the CDR3: TGTGCCAGCAGCTCAGGGACAGGGGGCGATGGCTACACCTTC. This chain joins TRBV7-2 and TRBJ1-2, with 12 positions matching TRBD1. Trimming cost V 4 bases and J 6 bases; bases outside gene matches: 3. This CDR3 comprises 14 residues. CDR1 is SGHTA and CDR2 is FQGNSA in the germline V gene.

The chain employs TRBV6-2 or TRBV6-3 and TRBJ1-1; 9 bases agree with TRBD1. The CDR3 loop spans 15 amino acids. The germline gives CDR1 MNHEY, CDR2 SVGEGT. The V segment lost 10 bases and the J segment 2 bases; nucleotides outside the gene matches: 11. The CDR3 is CATNSGTGRNTEAFF. The CDR3 DNA sequence: TGTGCCACCAATTCCGGGACAGGGCGAAACACTGAAGCTTTCTTT.

This clonotype has ten or more counts. The chain carries TRBV4-3 and TRBJ2-7, with D perhaps TRBD1 (6 bases). CDR3 size: 15 residues. V lost 0 bases to trimming and J lost 3 bases, with 12 bases between them. CDR1 is LGHNA and CDR2 is YSLEER in the germline V gene. The CDR3 spells CASSQERGHNYEQYF. The DNA for the CDR3 is TGCGCCAGCAGCCAAGAACGGGGACATAACTACGAGCAGTACTTC.

This clonotype has ten or more counts. The V and J genes are TRBV5-1 and TRBJ2-7; perhaps TRBD2 as D (5 bases). V gave up 5 bases and J gave up 6 bases, with 18 bases separating them. CDR1 and CDR2 (germline): SGHRS, YFSETQ. The length of the CDR3 is 14 residues. The CDR3 region is CASSSEQIATEQYF. The DNA of the CDR3 is TGCGCCAGCAGTTCGGAACAGATAGCGACCGAGCAGTACTTC.

This clonotype came up many times. The J gene is TRBJ2-5, the V gene TRBV15; possible D gene TRBD2, 7 bases. V lost 5 bases, J lost 1 base, and 11 bases lay in between. The germline V gene has CDR1 LNHNV and CDR2 YYDKDF (reference sequence). This CDR3 comprises 14 residues. CDR3 nucleotide sequence: TGTGCCACCAGCTTGGGAGGGGGCCAAGAGACCCAGTACTTC. Translating gives CATSLGGGQETQYF.

Turning to this clonotype: This may arise from a read error, as a much more abundant clone is one base away. The rearrangement joins TRBV12-3 or TRBV12-4 to TRBJ2-7, with 7 bases matching TRBD1. This CDR3 is 14 amino acids long. After removal of 2 bases from V and 5 bases from J, the junction contained 6 bases not matched to a gene. CDR3: CASSLMQGVHEQYF. CDR3 bases: TGTGCCAGCAGTTTAATGCAGGGGGTCCACGAGCAGTACTTC.

The chain carries TRBV18 and TRBJ2-7; 11 bases are shared with TRBD1. Germline loops: CDR1 KGHSH, CDR2 LQKENI. This CDR3 is 11 amino acids long. The ends lost 3 bases at V and 11 bases at J; junction bases unmatched: 0. The chain's CDR3 is CASSPGQGEYF. The CDR3 bases are TGTGCCAGCTCACCGGGACAGGGGGAGTACTTC.

This CDR3 reads CASSPRDWGLDSSGANVLTF. DNA for the CDR3: TGTGCCAGCAGCCCCCGGGATTGGGGGCTAGATTCCTCTGGGGCCAACGTCCTGACTTTC. The chain has TRBV3-1 and TRBJ2-6, with D tentatively TRBD1 (6 bases). Trimming cost V 4 bases and J 0 bases, with 22 bases left between them. Germline V lookup: CDR1 LGHDT, CDR2 YNNKEL (reference sequence). The CDR3 sequence is 20 residues long.

This chain joins TRBV5-1 and TRBJ2-7; D may be TRBD2 (5 bases). This CDR3 region has 15 residues. V lost 0 bases and J 2 bases, leaving 12 bases between the germline ends. Germline CDR1 SGHRS, CDR2 YFSETQ. The chain's CDR3 is CASSLARRVPYEQYF. For the CDR3, the DNA is TGCGCCAGCAGCTTGGCCCGGCGGGTCCCCTACGAGCAGTACTTC.

This clonotype occurred many times. One end of the junction is discordant with germline, which a read error may explain. The rearrangement joins TRBV29-1 to TRBJ2-4, with D possibly TRBD1 on 6 matching bases. The CDR3 extends over 13 amino acids. CDR1 is SQVTM and CDR2 is ANQGSEA in the germline V gene. CDR3 in DNA: TGCAGCGGGGTCGGGTTCGTTAGGGACATTAAGTACTTC. This translates into CSGVGFVRDIKYF.

In its sample, this clonotype was seen many times. The genes are TRBV10-2 and TRBJ1-6; D unclear. V dropped 2 bases and J dropped 3 bases, with 8 bases sitting between them. The CDR3 has 15 residues. Germline lookup yields CDR1 WSHSY and CDR2 SAAADI. CDR3 nucleotides: TGCGCCAGCAGTGAGAGGGATTTCTATAATTCACCCCTCCACTTT. Translated: CASSERDFYNSPLHF.

In its sample, this clonotype was seen many times. The gene calls are TRBV6-2 or TRBV6-3 and TRBJ1-3, with D possibly TRBD1 on 5 matching bases. The CDR3 loop spans 19 amino acids. The ends were cut back, 5 bases at V and 2 bases at J, with 25 bases in the middle. Germline lookup yields CDR1 MNHEY and CDR2 SVGEGT. CDR3 protein: CASSIGTAPRFRTGNTIYF. As DNA, the CDR3 is TGTGCCAGCAGTATCGGGACCGCCCCTAGGTTTAGGACTGGAAACACCATATATTTT.

Regarding this clonotype: This clone may be a read error of a much larger clone one base away. This chain uses TRBV12-3 or TRBV12-4 with TRBJ1-5, with a possible D match to TRBD1 (6 bases). V was trimmed by 6 bases and J by 4 bases, leaving 16 bases between them. The length of the CDR3 is 15 residues. The CDR3 DNA reads as TGTGCCAGCAGACACGGACAGCTCGGGAATCAGCCCCAGCATTTT. As protein: CASRHGQLGNQPQHF.

This clonotype was observed many times. The V and J genes are TRBV19 and TRBJ1-5; D call uncertain. Deletions cut 5 bases from V and 9 bases from J, with 11 bases between. This CDR3 has 12 residues. Germline CDR1 reads LNHDA; CDR2 reads SQIVND (reference sequence). The CDR3 is CASSVGWGPQHF. CDR3 DNA sequence: TGTGCCAGTAGTGTGGGCTGGGGGCCCCAGCATTTT.

This clonotype was recorded at least ten times. A much larger clone lies a single base off, so this may be a read error. Because the CDR3 is missing its conserved closing phenylalanine or tryptophan, this is likely a read error. V gene TRBV4-1 combines with J gene TRBJ2-7; 12 nucleotides line up with TRBD1. V was pared by 4 bases and J by 4 bases, with 8 bases of the junction left unmatched. The germline CDR1 and CDR2 sequences are MGHRA and YSYEKL. CDR3 length equals 16 residues. The CDR3 spells CASSRPGTGGGYEQYS. DNA of the CDR3: TGCGCCAGCAGCCGACCCGGGACAGGGGGCGGTTACGAGCAGTACTCC.

This rearrangement joins TRBV7-8 to TRBJ2-5; D not certain. The V gene lost 1 base and the J gene lost 5 bases, with 11 bases spanning the gap. Germline V gene lookup returns CDR1 SGHVS and CDR2 FQNEAQ. CDR3 size: 14 residues. The CDR3 is CASSLGPLVETQYF. In DNA form, the CDR3 reads TGTGCCAGCAGCTTAGGGCCGTTGGTGGAGACCCAGTACTTC.

This sequence joins TRBV12-3 or TRBV12-4 and TRBJ2-7; 11 nucleotides line up with TRBD2. V lost 0 bases to trimming and J lost 1 base; unmatched junction nucleotides: 8. The CDR3 is made up of 18 amino acids. CDR3 region: CASSLAQGLAELSYEQYF. DNA for the CDR3: TGTGCCAGCAGTTTAGCCCAGGGACTAGCGGAATTATCCTACGAGCAGTACTTC.